Below, one T cell receptor beta chain is given with its context. Its target is unknown. Per germline, CDR1 MNHNS and CDR2 SASEGT. This CDR3 contains 14 residues. V trimming: 3 bases; J trimming: 7 bases; junction bases outside the gene matches: 6. This sample is drawn from a study of cytomegalovirus exposure and HLA in healthy donors. It was with 60 Vbeta and 13 Jbeta primers that the PCR ran. Libraries were prepared by immunoSEQ multiplex PCR; TCRdb keeps only in-frame clonotypes and omits some of them. The table records some 170,000 clones, about four fifths of them present only once. Study-level points and caveats: Listed as cytomegalovirus-associated were 164 TCR beta chains. Of the V segments, some could not be distinguished, including TRBV6-2 and TRBV6-3, and were excluded. Earlier analysis looked at TCR beta V segments, and most were productive about 90% or about 30% of the time.

The source of this sequence is a female donor in good health and CMV-seronegative. The V gene is TRBV6-1, the J gene TRBJ1-1, with TRBD1 identical over 9 bases. The sample consisted of PBMCs. Written as DNA, the CDR3 is TGTGCCAGCAGTGACACCGGGACAGGGAGTGAAGCTTTCTTT. Its protein product is CASSDTGTGSEAFF.